A selection of T cell receptor beta chains follows, all from one sample in a study of cytomegalovirus exposure and HLA in healthy donors. Sequencing used immunoSEQ multiplex PCR; TCRdb keeps in-frame clones, though not all of them. The sample carries about 150,000 clones, roughly 84% recorded once. Sequences were obtained from PBMCs. Receptor source: a boy aged 2 to 9 in good health and CMV-seronegative. The CDR3 runs from the conserved cysteine through the conserved F or W. A D gene is named only where the DNA matches it firmly. Size is omitted from some rows. Given values are once, few, many or a class for expanded clones.

D gene: NA; V gene: TRBV7-2; J gene: TRBJ1-5; clone size: NA; CDR3 DNA: TGTGCCAGCAGTCCCAATCTAGGCAATCAGCCCCAGCATTTT; CDR3 protein: CASSPNLGNQPQHF
D gene: NA; V gene: TRBV11-3; J gene: TRBJ2-1; clone size: NA; CDR3 DNA: TGTGCCAGCAGCCTGATCCTAGCGAGAAGCTACAATGAGCAGTTCTTC; CDR3 protein: CASSLILARSYNEQFF
D gene: TRBD1; V gene: TRBV7-3; J gene: TRBJ1-1; clone size: NA; CDR3 DNA: TGTGCCAGCAGCATGGACAGGGGGCTTGAGGCTTTCTTT; CDR3 protein: CASSMDRGLEAFF
D gene: TRBD1; V gene: TRBV10-3; J gene: TRBJ1-1; clone size: NA; CDR3 DNA: TGTGCCATCAGTGACCGGGACAGGGGTCTTACTGAAGCTTTCTTT; CDR3 protein: CAISDRDRGLTEAFF
D gene: NA; V gene: TRBV28; J gene: TRBJ2-7; clone size: NA; CDR3 DNA: TGTGCCAGCAGTGACAGTGCCTACGAGCAGTACTTC; CDR3 protein: CASSDSAYEQYF
D gene: NA; V gene: TRBV4-1; J gene: TRBJ1-6; clone size: NA; CDR3 DNA: TGCGCCAGCAGCCAAGCCAGGAATCATAATTCACCCCTCCACTTT; CDR3 protein: CASSQARNHNSPLHF
D gene: NA; V gene: TRBV5-1; J gene: TRBJ2-3; clone size: NA; CDR3 DNA: TGCGCCAGCAGCTTGACAGGAGATACGCAGTATTTT; CDR3 protein: CASSLTGDTQYF
D gene: NA; V gene: TRBV19; J gene: TRBJ2-3; clone size: NA; CDR3 DNA: TGTGCCAGTGGAGCGGACAGATCAGATACGCAGTATTTT; CDR3 protein: CASGADRSDTQYF
D gene: TRBD1; V gene: TRBV2; J gene: TRBJ1-5; clone size: NA; CDR3 DNA: TGTGCCAGCGCGGGGACAGGCCATAGCAATCAGCCCCAGCATTTT; CDR3 protein: CASAGTGHSNQPQHF
D gene: NA; V gene: TRBV6-1; J gene: TRBJ2-4; clone size: NA; CDR3 DNA: TGTGCCAGCACCACCGACTTGTTGGACATTCAGTACTTC; CDR3 protein: CASTTDLLDIQYF
D gene: NA; V gene: TRBV28; J gene: TRBJ1-1; clone size: NA; CDR3 DNA: TGTGCCAGCAGTTTAAGGGAGGCGGGGCCAGGTCTTGTTCCGTACACTGAAGCTTTCTTT; CDR3 protein: CASSLREAGPGLVPYTEAFF
D gene: NA; V gene: TRBV19; J gene: TRBJ2-5; clone size: NA; CDR3 DNA: TGTGCCAGTAGTAAATTGGACAGAGAAGAGACCCAGTACTTC; CDR3 protein: CASSKLDREETQYF
D gene: NA; V gene: TRBV6-6; J gene: TRBJ2-1; clone size: few; CDR3 DNA: TGTGCCAGCAGTAGGGGGCCGGGAGTAGTAGGAGATGAGCAGTTCTTC; CDR3 protein: CASSRGPGVVGDEQFF
D gene: NA; V gene: TRBV28; J gene: TRBJ2-2; clone size: once; CDR3 DNA: TGTGCCAGCGCGAAAGGGGGGAACACCGGGGAGCTGTTTTTT; CDR3 protein: CASAKGGNTGELFF
D gene: NA; V gene: TRBV4-1; J gene: TRBJ1-2; clone size: NA; CDR3 DNA: TGCGCCAGCAGCCACGGTGGCGGGAACTATGGCTACACCTTC; CDR3 protein: CASSHGGGNYGYTF
D gene: TRBD2; V gene: TRBV5-1; J gene: TRBJ2-7; clone size: NA; CDR3 DNA: TGCGCCAGCAGCGCTCCCGGGACTAGCGGGGGGGCAAGGTACGAGCAGTACTTC; CDR3 protein: CASSAPGTSGGARYEQYF
D gene: TRBD2; V gene: TRBV27; J gene: TRBJ2-3; clone size: NA; CDR3 DNA: TGTGCCAGCAGTTATCTAGCGGGAGGCGACACAGATACGCAGTATTTT; CDR3 protein: CASSYLAGGDTDTQYF